This entry lists 2 T cell receptor beta chains sequenced from one sample in a study of shared clonotypes between healthy human individuals. TCRdb keeps only in-frame clones here, not all; method: immunoSEQ multiplex PCR. The sample lists 2 million to 3 million clones, over 85% occurring once. Sequenced: naive CD4+ T cells from PBMCs. The subset: CD45RA+ positively selected. The receptors originated from a young man in good health. Some clones in this sample may be carry-over from other donors' samples.

This chain uses TRBV28 with TRBJ1-5, with D possibly being TRBD1 (6 bases). The CDR3 has 16 amino acids. V was clipped by 1 base and J by 7 bases, with 17 bases between them. Germline V gene lookup returns CDR1 MDHEN and CDR2 SYDVKM. The CDR3 DNA reads as TGTGCCAGCAGTTTATTTGAACCGGCAGGGGACCAGCCCCAGCATTTT. This translates into CASSLFEPAGDQPQHF.

This clone was found once. The chain uses TRBV10-3 and TRBJ2-2; 7 bases are shared with TRBD2. The germline V gene encodes CDR1 ENHRY and CDR2 SYGVKD. There are 15 residues in the CDR3. With V trimmed by 10 bases and J by 2 bases, 10 bases remained unmatched. Written as DNA, the CDR3 is TGTGCCACCACACGGGGGGTGGTTAACACCGGGGAGCTGTTTTTT. Protein: CATTRGVVNTGELFF.